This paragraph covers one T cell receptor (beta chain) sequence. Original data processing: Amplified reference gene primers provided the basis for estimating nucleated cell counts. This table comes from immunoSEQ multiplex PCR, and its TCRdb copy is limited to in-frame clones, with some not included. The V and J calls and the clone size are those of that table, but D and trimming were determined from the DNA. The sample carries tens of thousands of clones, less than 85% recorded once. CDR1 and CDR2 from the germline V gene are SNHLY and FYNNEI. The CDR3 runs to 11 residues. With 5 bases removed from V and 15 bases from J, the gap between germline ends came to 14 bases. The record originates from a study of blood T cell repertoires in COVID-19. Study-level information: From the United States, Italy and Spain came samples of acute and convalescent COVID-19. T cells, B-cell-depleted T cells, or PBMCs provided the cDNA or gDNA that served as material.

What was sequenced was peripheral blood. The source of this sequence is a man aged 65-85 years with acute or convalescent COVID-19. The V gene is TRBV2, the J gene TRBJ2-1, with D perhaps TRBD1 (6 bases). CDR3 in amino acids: CASSPDRRMFF. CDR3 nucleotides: TGTGCCAGCAGTCCCGACAGGAGGATGTTCTTC.